The next 20 T cell receptor beta chains were all read from a single sample in a study of T cell clonotyping in hematopoietic cell transplantation. The repertoire was sequenced with immunoSEQ multiplex PCR; TCRdb's copy has only in-frame clones and lacks some. The table records approximately 4,200 clones, 70% to 90% of them present only once. This sample comprised peripheral blood mononuclear cells, obtained 180 days after allogeneic stem cell transplant. These receptors originate from a male patient aged 60-70 years who had an allogeneic stem cell transplant from an unrelated donor, so T cells may come from the graft donor. Some clones in this sample may be carry-over from other donors' samples.

This chain links TRBV11-2 with TRBJ1-3; D might be TRBD1 (5 bases). Germline loops: CDR1 SGHAT, CDR2 FQNNGV. V shed 4 bases and J shed 5 bases, with 12 bases lying between them. This CDR3 is 14 amino acids long. CDR3 protein: CASSSLAGRNTIYF. CDR3 in DNA: TGTGCCAGCAGCTCACTCGCAGGGAGAAACACCATATATTTT.

The chain links TRBV10-3 to TRBJ2-7, with 7 nucleotides matching TRBD1. CDR1 is ENHRY and CDR2 is SYGVKD in the germline V gene. The CDR3 length is 14 residues. V dropped 5 bases and J dropped 7; count of bases not matched to a gene: 11. The CDR3: CAISLRDSAGEQYF. The DNA of the CDR3 is TGTGCCATCAGTCTCCGGGACAGCGCGGGTGAGCAGTACTTC.

A few counts support this clone. The V gene is TRBV18, the J gene TRBJ2-5; a possible D gene is TRBD2 (6 bases). CDR3 size: 14 residues. V gave up 3 bases and J gave up 2 bases, with 10 bases separating them. Looked up from germline, CDR1 is KGHSH and CDR2 is LQKENI. CDR3 DNA: TGTGCCAGCTCACCGGATGGGGGGCAAGAGACCCAGTACTTC. Residues: CASSPDGGQETQYF. The full variable domain, its missing parts supplied by reference TRBV18 and TRBJ2-5, is NAGVMQNPRHLVRRRGQEARLRCSPMKGHSHVYWYRQLPEEGLKFMVYLQKENIIDESGMPKERFSAEFPKEGPSILRIQQVVRGDSAAYFCASSPDGGQETQYFGPGTRLLVL.

In its sample, this clone was seen once. The chain employs TRBV28 and TRBJ1-1, with TRBD1 matching 9 bases. J lost 4 bases, V lost 4 bases, and 10 bases had no gene match. CDR1 MDHEN and CDR2 SYDVKM come from the germline V gene. CDR3 length: 16 residues. The CDR3 DNA sequence: TGTGCCAGCAGTTCACATCCGGGACAGGGATTCACTGAAGCTTTCTTT. Its protein is CASSSHPGQGFTEAFF.

The V gene is TRBV19, the J gene TRBJ2-6; D uncertain. Germline CDR1 reads LNHDA; CDR2 reads SQIVND (reference sequence). This CDR3 comprises 16 residues. Trimming took 7 bases from V and 0 from J, leaving 13 bases between them. CDR3 sequence reads: CASNPGPSSGANVLTF. The CDR3 DNA follows: TGTGCCAGTAACCCGGGCCCCAGCTCTGGGGCCAACGTCCTGACTTTC.

This clone is large (0.1 to 1%) in the sample. The chain employs TRBV4-1 and TRBJ1-5; a weak D match, TRBD1 (6 bases). V dropped 0 bases and J dropped 3 bases, with 15 bases sitting between them. The CDR3 totals 17 residues. Germline V CDR1 and CDR2: MGHRA, YSYEKL. The CDR3 nucleotides are TGCGCCAGCAGCCAAGATTCGGGACAAAACTTCAATCAGCCCCAGCATTTT. Protein product: CASSQDSGQNFNQPQHF.

The chain uses TRBV7-9 and TRBJ2-3; 11 bases are a match to TRBD2. J gave up 6 bases and V 5 bases, and 10 bases lay outside the gene matches. The CDR3 extends over 16 amino acids. Germline V CDR1 and CDR2: SEHNR, FQNEAQ (reference sequence). CDR3 sequence reads: CASSLRIAGGWDTQYF. The CDR3 coding sequence is TGTGCCAGCAGCCTCCGAATAGCGGGAGGGTGGGATACGCAGTATTTT. Full variable domain (remainder filled in from reference TRBV7-9 and TRBJ2-3): DTGVSQNPRHKITKRGQNVTFRCDPISEHNRLYWYRQTLGQGPEFLTYFQNEAQLEKSRLLSDRFSAERPKGSFSTLEIQRTEQGDSAMYLCASSLRIAGGWDTQYFGPGTRLTVL.

V usage is TRBV9 and J usage is TRBJ1-1; D remains ambiguous. The CDR3 totals 13 residues. The germline V gene encodes CDR1 SGDLS and CDR2 YYNGEE. The ends were cut back, 4 bases at V and 8 bases at J, with 15 bases in the middle. CDR3 sequence (DNA): TGTGCCAGCAGCCCCCGTCCCTTAGAAGAAGCTTTCTTT. It is translated as CASSPRPLEEAFF. Full variable domain (remainder filled in from reference TRBV9 and TRBJ1-1): DSGVTQTPKHLITATGQRVTLRCSPRSGDLSVYWYQQSLDQGLQFLIQYYNGEERAKGNILERFSAQQFPDLHSELNLSSLELGDSALYFCASSPRPLEEAFFGQGTRLTVV.

The count of this clone is one. The chain couples TRBV27 to TRBJ2-5; 10 bases line up with TRBD1. Germline V gene lookup returns CDR1 MNHEY and CDR2 SMNVEV (reference sequence). Trimming removed 6 bases from V and 4 bases from J; junction bases left unmatched: 8. The CDR3 runs to 15 residues. The CDR3: CASRVDRGRTETQYF. The DNA of the CDR3 is TGTGCCAGCAGAGTAGACAGGGGGCGGACAGAGACCCAGTACTTC.

The CDR3 region has the DNA TGTGCCAGCAGCTTAGACCCATCCGCAGATACGCAGTATTTT. It yields the protein CASSLDPSADTQYF. The chain has TRBV7-2 and TRBJ2-3; D ambiguous. This CDR3 contains 14 residues. V lost 1 base and J lost 4, with 9 bases in between. The V gene's germline CDR1 is SGHTA and CDR2 FQGNSA.

This sequence joins TRBV7-8 and TRBJ1-2, with a possible D match to TRBD1 (5 bases). Germline values: CDR1 SGHVS, CDR2 FQNEAQ. The CDR3 extends over 18 amino acids. With 5 bases removed from V and 0 bases from J, the gap between germline ends came to 22 bases. The DNA of the CDR3 is TGTGCCAGCAGCAGAAAAGGGACGTCTAGGGAGTCTAACTATGGCTACACCTTC. Translating gives CASSRKGTSRESNYGYTF.

The CDR3 here is CSVGGSGAEAFF. The DNA of the CDR3 is TGCAGCGTTGGAGGTTCCGGGGCTGAAGCTTTCTTT. The V gene is TRBV29-1, the J gene TRBJ1-1, with D unclear. Deletions cut 4 bases from V and 6 bases from J, with 12 bases between. This CDR3 is 12 amino acids long. Germline V gene lookup returns CDR1 SQVTM and CDR2 ANQGSEA.

As to this clone: Its ends do not fully match the called genes, so a read error is possible. The chain recombines TRBV29-1 with TRBJ2-5; D is unclear. This CDR3 spans 14 amino acids. Germline lookup yields CDR1 SQVTM and CDR2 ANQGSEA. CDR3 sequence: CSVEESPLEETQYF. CDR3 bases: TGCAGCGTCGAAGAGTCTCCCCTAGAAGAGACCCAGTACTTC.

V and J are TRBV11-1 and TRBJ2-7; 7 bases agree with TRBD1. CDR3 length: 14 residues. Trimming removed 0 bases from V and 4 bases from J; junction bases left unmatched: 3. Germline CDR1 reads SGHAT; CDR2 reads FQDESV (reference sequence). CDR3 protein: CASSLAPQGYEQYF. The CDR3, as DNA: TGTGCCAGCAGCTTAGCCCCACAGGGGTACGAGCAGTACTTC.

The chain is built from TRBV2 and TRBJ2-2; 8 positions match TRBD2. CDR1 is SNHLY and CDR2 is FYNNEI in the germline V gene. The V gene end was trimmed by 6 bases and the J gene end by 0 bases; junction bases not matched to a gene: 6. The CDR3 is 16 residues long. The CDR3 nucleotides are TGTGCCAGCAGCCACTCGGGGGGGGCGAACACCGGGGAGCTGTTTTTT. Translation: CASSHSGGANTGELFF.

This chain uses TRBV28 with TRBJ2-5; 10 nucleotides match TRBD2. V lost 10 bases and J lost 3; bases outside the gene matches: 5. This CDR3 comprises 13 residues. Germline assignment: CDR1 MDHEN and CDR2 SYDVKM. CDR3 loop: CATQRGGKETQYF. The CDR3 DNA follows: TGTGCCACTCAGCGGGGGGGCAAAGAGACCCAGTACTTC.

This clone was seen a single time. V gene TRBV4-3 combines with J gene TRBJ2-6, with TRBD1 matching 9 bases. V lost 4 bases to trimming and J lost 1 base; unmatched junction nucleotides: 5. CDR1 and CDR2 from the germline V gene are LGHNA and YSLEER. The CDR3 covers 17 residues. The CDR3 here is CASSLVTGGSGANVLTF. CDR3 in DNA: TGCGCCAGCAGCCTCGTGACAGGGGGGTCTGGGGCCAACGTCCTGACTTTC.

V and J are TRBV9 and TRBJ1-2; D is uncertain. Germline-derived CDR1 and CDR2 are SGDLS and YYNGEE. The CDR3 spans 16 residues. V was shortened by 4 bases and J by 6 bases, with 22 bases between the two germline ends. CDR3 residues: CASSSPRAGRRHGYTF. Here the CDR3 DNA reads TGTGCCAGCAGCTCCCCCCGGGCCGGGCGACGCCATGGCTACACCTTC.

This clone came up a few times. This chain uses TRBV7-9 with TRBJ2-2; D is unresolved. The V gene's germline CDR1 is SEHNR and CDR2 FQNEAQ (reference sequence). Trimming shortened V by 0 bases and J by 5 bases, and 4 bases separated the two germline ends. CDR3 length: 13 residues. The CDR3 DNA sequence: TGTGCCAGCAGCTTAGCCACTACCGGGGAGCTGTTTTTT. Its translation is CASSLATTGELFF.

This chain connects TRBV7-2 to TRBJ2-7; D not certain. V was trimmed by 3 bases and J by 0 bases, leaving 12 bases between them. The CDR3 length is 15 residues. Looked up from germline, CDR1 is SGHTA and CDR2 is FQGNSA. In nucleotides, the CDR3 is TGTGCCAGCAGCTTTTACGTATCTGCCTCCTACGAGCAGTACTTC. The encoded protein is CASSFYVSASYEQYF.